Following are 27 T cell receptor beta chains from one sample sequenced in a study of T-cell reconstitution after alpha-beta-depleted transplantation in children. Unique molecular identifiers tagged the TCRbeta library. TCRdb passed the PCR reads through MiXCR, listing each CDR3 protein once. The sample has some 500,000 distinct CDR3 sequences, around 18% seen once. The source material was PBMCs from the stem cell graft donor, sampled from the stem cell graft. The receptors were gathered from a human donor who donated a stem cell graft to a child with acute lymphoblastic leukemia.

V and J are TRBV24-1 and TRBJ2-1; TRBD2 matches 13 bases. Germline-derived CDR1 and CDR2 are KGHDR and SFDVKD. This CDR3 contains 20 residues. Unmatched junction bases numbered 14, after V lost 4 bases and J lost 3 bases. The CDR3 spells CATSDRTSGRGVFDYNEQFF. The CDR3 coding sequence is TGTGCCACCAGTGACCGGACTAGCGGGAGAGGGGTCTTTGACTACAATGAGCAGTTCTTC.

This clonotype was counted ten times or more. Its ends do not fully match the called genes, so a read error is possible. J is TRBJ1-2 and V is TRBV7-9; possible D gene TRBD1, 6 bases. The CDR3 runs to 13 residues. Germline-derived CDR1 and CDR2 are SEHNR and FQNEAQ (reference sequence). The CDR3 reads CASSSTGNYGYTF. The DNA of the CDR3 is TGCGCCAGCAGTTCGACAGGCAACTATGGCTACACCTTC.

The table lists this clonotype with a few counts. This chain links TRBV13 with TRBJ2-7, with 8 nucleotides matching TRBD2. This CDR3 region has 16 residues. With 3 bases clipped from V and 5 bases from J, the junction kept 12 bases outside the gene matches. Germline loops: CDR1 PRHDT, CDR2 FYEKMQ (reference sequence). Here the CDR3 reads CASSFDGGRGGDEQYF. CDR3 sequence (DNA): TGTGCCAGCAGCTTTGATGGCGGCCGGGGGGGTGACGAGCAGTACTTC.

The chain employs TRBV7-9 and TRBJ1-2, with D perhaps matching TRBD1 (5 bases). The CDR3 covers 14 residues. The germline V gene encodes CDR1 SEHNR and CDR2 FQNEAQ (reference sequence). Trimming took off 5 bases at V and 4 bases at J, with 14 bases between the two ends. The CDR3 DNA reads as TGTGCCAGCAGCCCCCGGGACCGCATCTATGGCTACACCTTC. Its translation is CASSPRDRIYGYTF.

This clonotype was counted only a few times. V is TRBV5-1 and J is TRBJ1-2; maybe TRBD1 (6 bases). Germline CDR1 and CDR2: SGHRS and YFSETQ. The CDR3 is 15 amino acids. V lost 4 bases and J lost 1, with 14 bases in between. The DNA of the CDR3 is TGCGCCAGCAGCCCCGGGACAAGCCTTAACTATGGCTACACCTTC. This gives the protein CASSPGTSLNYGYTF. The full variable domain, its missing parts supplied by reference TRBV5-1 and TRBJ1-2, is KAGVTQTPRYLIKTRGQQVTLSCSPISGHRSVSWYQQTPGQGLQFLFEYFSETQRNKGNFPGRFSGRQFSNSRSEMNVSTLELGDSALYLCASSPGTSLNYGYTFGSGTRLTVV.

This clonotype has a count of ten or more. In nucleotides, the CDR3 is TGTGCCAGCAGTTCGCTGATAGCGGGAAACGAGCAGTACTTC. Protein: CASSSLIAGNEQYF. The chain carries TRBV7-9 and TRBJ2-7, with 8 bases lining up with TRBD2. V lost 6 bases, J lost 5 bases, and 9 bases stayed unmatched. The CDR3 is made up of 14 amino acids. Germline V gene sequence: CDR1 SEHNR, CDR2 FQNEAQ (reference sequence).

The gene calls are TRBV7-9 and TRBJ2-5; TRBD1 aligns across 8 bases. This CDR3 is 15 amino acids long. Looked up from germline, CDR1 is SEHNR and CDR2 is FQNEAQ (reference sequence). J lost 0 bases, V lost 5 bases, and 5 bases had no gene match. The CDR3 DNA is TGTGCCAGCAGCCTGGGACAGGCGTACCAAGAGACCCAGTACTTC. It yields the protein CASSLGQAYQETQYF.

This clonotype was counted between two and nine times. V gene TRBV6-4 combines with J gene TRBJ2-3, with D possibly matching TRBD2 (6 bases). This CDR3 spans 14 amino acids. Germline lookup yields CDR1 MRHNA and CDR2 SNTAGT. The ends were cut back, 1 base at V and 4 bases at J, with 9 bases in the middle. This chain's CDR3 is CASSDFERADTQYF. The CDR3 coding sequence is TGTGCCAGCAGTGACTTCGAGCGGGCAGATACGCAGTATTTT.

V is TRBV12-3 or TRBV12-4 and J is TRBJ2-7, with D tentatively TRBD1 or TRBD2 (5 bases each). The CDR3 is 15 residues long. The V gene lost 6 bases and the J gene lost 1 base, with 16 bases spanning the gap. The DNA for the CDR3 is TGTGCCAGCAGGGATGCCGGGACGGTATCCTACGAGCAGTACTTC. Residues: CASRDAGTVSYEQYF.

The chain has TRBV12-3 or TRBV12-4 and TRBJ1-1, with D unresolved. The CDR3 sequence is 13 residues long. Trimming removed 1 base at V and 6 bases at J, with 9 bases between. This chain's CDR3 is CASSLGSASEAFF. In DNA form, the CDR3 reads TGTGCCAGCAGTTTAGGCTCGGCGTCTGAAGCTTTCTTT.

The CDR3 region is CASSQLVGGAFYNEQFF. The CDR3 coding sequence is TGTGCCAGCAGCCAACTGGTAGGCGGGGCCTTTTACAATGAGCAGTTCTTC. The V call is TRBV7-2, the J call TRBJ2-1; TRBD2 might be the D (6 bases). CDR1 SGHTA and CDR2 FQGNSA come from the germline V gene. V was shortened by 5 bases and J by 4 bases, with 21 bases between the two germline ends. This CDR3 has 17 residues.

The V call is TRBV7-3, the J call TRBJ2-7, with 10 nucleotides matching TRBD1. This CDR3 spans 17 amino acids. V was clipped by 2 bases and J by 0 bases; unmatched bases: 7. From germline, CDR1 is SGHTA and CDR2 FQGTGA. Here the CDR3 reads CASSLATGGRSSYEQYF. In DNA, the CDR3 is TGTGCCAGCAGCTTAGCGACAGGGGGCCGGAGCTCCTACGAGCAGTACTTC.

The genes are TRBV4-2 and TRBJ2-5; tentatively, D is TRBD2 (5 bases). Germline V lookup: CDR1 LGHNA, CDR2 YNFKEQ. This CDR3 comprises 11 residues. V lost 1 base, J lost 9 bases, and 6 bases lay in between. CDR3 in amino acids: CASSQADSQYF. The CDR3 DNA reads TGTGCCAGCAGCCAAGCGGACTCCCAGTACTTC.

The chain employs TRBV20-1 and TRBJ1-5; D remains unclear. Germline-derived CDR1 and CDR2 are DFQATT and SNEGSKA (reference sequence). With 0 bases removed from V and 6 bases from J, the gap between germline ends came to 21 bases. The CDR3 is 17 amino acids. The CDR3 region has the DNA TGCAGTGCTAGAGATGACCGGGGATTCGTTGCGCGTCAGCCCCAGCATTTT. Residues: CSARDDRGFVARQPQHF.

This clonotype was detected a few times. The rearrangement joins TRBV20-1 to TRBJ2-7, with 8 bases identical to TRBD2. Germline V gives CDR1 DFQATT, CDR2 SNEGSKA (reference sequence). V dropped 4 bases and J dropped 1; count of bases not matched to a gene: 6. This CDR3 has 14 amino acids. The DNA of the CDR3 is TGCAGTGCTACTCCTAGCGGGTATTCCTACGAGCAGTACTTC. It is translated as CSATPSGYSYEQYF.

CDR3 protein: CASSLGGRETGELFF. The CDR3, as DNA: TGTGCCAGCAGCTTGGGCGGGAGAGAGACCGGGGAGCTGTTTTTT. The rearrangement links TRBV5-4 to TRBJ2-2; 7 positions match TRBD2. J lost 5 bases, V lost 0 bases, and 4 bases had no gene match. Looked up from germline, CDR1 is SGHNT and CDR2 is YYREEE (reference sequence). The CDR3 is 15 amino acids.

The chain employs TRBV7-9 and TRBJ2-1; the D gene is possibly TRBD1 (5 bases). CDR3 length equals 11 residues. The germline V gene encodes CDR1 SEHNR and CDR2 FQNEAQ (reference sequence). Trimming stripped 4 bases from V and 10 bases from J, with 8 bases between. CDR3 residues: CASSSGIEQFF. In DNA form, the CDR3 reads TGTGCCAGCAGCTCAGGGATAGAGCAGTTCTTC.

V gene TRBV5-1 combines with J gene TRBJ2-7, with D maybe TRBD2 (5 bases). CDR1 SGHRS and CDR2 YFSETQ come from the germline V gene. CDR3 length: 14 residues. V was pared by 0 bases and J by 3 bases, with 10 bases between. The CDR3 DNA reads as TGCGCCAGCAGCTTGGGAGGGCAGGACTACGAGCAGTACTTC. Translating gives CASSLGGQDYEQYF.

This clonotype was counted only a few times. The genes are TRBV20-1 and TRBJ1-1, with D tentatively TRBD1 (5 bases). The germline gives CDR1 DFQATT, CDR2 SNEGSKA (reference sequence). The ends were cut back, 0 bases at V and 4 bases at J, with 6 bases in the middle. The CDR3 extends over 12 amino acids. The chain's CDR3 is CSAREGTTEAFF. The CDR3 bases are TGCAGTGCTAGAGAGGGGACCACTGAAGCTTTCTTT.

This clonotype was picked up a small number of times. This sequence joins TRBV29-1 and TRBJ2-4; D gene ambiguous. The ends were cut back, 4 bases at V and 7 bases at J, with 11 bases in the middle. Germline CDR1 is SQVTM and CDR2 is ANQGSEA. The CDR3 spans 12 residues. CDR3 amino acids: CSVGPAMNIQYF. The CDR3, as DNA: TGCAGCGTTGGGCCAGCAATGAACATTCAGTACTTC.

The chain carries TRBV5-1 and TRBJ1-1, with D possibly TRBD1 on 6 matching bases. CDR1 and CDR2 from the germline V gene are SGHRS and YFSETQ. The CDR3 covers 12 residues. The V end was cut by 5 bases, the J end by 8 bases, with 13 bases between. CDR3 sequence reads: CASRGGNREAFF. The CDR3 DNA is TGCGCCAGCAGAGGGGGGAATAGGGAAGCTTTCTTT.

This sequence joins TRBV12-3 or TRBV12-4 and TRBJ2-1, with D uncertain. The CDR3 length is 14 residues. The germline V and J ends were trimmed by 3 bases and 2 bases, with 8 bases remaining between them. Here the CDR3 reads CASSLSFTYNEQFF. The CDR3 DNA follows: TGTGCCAGCAGTTTGAGTTTTACCTACAATGAGCAGTTCTTC.

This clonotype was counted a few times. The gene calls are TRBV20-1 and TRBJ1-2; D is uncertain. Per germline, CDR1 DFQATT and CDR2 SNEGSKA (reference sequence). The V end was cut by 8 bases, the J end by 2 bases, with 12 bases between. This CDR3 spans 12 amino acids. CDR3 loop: CSTPEGNYGYTF. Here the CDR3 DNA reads TGCAGTACTCCCGAGGGCAACTATGGCTACACCTTC.

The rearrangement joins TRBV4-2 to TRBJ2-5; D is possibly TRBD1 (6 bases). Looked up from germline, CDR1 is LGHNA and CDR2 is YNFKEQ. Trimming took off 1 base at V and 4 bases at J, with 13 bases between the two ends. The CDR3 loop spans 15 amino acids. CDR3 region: CASSQGNRDAETQYF. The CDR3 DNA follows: TGTGCCAGCAGCCAAGGGAACAGGGACGCAGAGACCCAGTACTTC.

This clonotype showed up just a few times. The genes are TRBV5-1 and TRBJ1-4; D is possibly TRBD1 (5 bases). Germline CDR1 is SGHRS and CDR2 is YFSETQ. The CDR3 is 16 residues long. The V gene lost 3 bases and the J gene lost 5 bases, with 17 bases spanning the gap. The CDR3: CASSSGPGLGNEKLFF. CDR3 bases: TGCGCCAGCAGCTCGGGCCCGGGACTGGGAAATGAAAAACTGTTTTTT.

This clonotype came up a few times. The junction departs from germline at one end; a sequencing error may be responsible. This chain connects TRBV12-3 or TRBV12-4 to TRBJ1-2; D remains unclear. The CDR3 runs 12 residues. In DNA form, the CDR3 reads TGTGCCAGCAGGTTAGAGATCGGGGGCTACACCTTC. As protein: CASRLEIGGYTF.

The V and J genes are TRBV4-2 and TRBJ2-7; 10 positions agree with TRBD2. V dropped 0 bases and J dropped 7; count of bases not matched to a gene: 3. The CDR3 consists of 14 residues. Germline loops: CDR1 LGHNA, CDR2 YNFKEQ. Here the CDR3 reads CASSQEPSGSEQYF. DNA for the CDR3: TGTGCCAGCAGCCAAGAACCTAGCGGGAGTGAGCAGTACTTC.